The T cell receptor (beta chain) described here comes from a study of blood T cells in healthy people across ages. Only a few counts were recorded for this clonotype. Its matching antigen is unknown. CDR3 size: 14 residues. V dropped 6 bases and J dropped 1 base, with 12 bases sitting between them. Alongside a J-beta primer mix, a sample-barcoded 5' primer served in a second PCR lasting 7 to 11 cycles. Researchers report that each sample yielded at least 3 million CDR3-containing paired-end reads. A single record per CDR3 protein comes from TCRdb applying MiXCR to the 5' RACE reads. The sample consists of more than 650,000 distinct CDR3 sequences, 20% to 25% of them appearing once. General observations from the study: Observed TCR beta diversity showed a strong correlation with the percentage of naive T cells as measured by flow cytometry.

The V and J genes are TRBV12-3 or TRBV12-4 and TRBJ1-1; D possibly corresponds to TRBD1 (5 bases). What was sequenced was blood. The clonotype originates from a man between 65 and 80 years old in good health. This CDR3 reads CASREGPPNTEAFF. DNA for the CDR3: TGTGCCAGCAGGGAGGGACCACCGAACACTGAAGCTTTCTTT.